This paragraph reports one T cell receptor beta chain. The target antigen is unknown. The assay was immunoSEQ multiplex PCR, and TCRdb's table has in-frame clones only and misses some. The sample holds 100,000 to 150,000 clones, roughly 88% seen once. The CDR3 has 14 residues. Between the trimmed V and J ends, which lost 2 bases and 4 bases, there was a span of 10 bases. In germline, CDR1 is SGHVS, CDR2 FNYEAQ. The sample originates from a study of T cell responses to AZD1222 COVID-19 vaccine. Study-level findings and limits: It was only a handful of AZD1222 recipients who were seropositive at baseline.

The chain combines TRBV7-6 with TRBJ2-3, with no clear D. The sample here was peripheral blood, taken on day 0 of MenACWY control vaccination. This clonotype was sampled from an adult in good health. The CDR3 nucleotides read TGTGCCAGCAGCTTATATAGGTGGCCAGATACGCAGTATTTT. Translated: CASSLYRWPDTQYF.